The 23 T cell receptor beta chains below come from one sample, sequenced in a study of blood T cell repertoires in COVID-19 (TCRdb year 2020). Library generation was performed with the immunoSEQ multiplex PCR assay. The immuneACCESS repertoire file appears here via TCRdb, limited to in-frame rearrangements. These files lack a portion of the clones; in checked studies, under half of the deficit traces to unresolved V genes, and the cause of the others is not known. The sample includes approximately 300,000 clones, with around 90% observed a single time. Approximately 6.8% of the sample lies in the top ten. The material sequenced was peripheral blood. The receptors originated from a woman under 40 with COVID-19, enrolled during active disease.

This clone was detected once. This rearrangement joins TRBV9 to TRBJ1-3; D remains ambiguous. V was shortened by 0 bases and J by 4 bases, with 11 bases between the two germline ends. The CDR3 extends over 15 amino acids. Germline CDR1 reads SGDLS; CDR2 reads YYNGEE. The CDR3 is CASSVVEGTGNTIYF. The CDR3 nucleotides are TGTGCCAGCAGCGTAGTTGAGGGTACCGGAAACACCATATATTTT.

This rearrangement joins TRBV2 to TRBJ1-1, with TRBD1 identical over 9 bases. Losses at the gene ends were 8 bases for V and 5 bases for J; bases not matched to a gene: 6. CDR1 and CDR2 from the germline V gene are SNHLY and FYNNEI. There are 13 residues in the CDR3. The CDR3 DNA sequence: TGTGCCAGCTTAGGGACAGGGAGAACTGAAGCTTTCTTT. This codes for CASLGTGRTEAFF.

The rearrangement joins TRBV27 to TRBJ2-5; the match to TRBD2 covers 7 bases. CDR1 is MNHEY and CDR2 is SMNVEV in the germline V gene (reference sequence). V was pared by 3 bases and J by 2 bases, with 12 bases of the junction left unmatched. The CDR3 totals 17 residues. In DNA form, the CDR3 reads TGTGCCAGCAGTTTCGGTTGGCGGGGGATCCAGCAAGAGACCCAGTACTTC. As protein: CASSFGWRGIQQETQYF.

This clone came up once. The gene calls are TRBV19 and TRBJ1-5, with 9 bases matching TRBD1. Germline CDR1 reads LNHDA; CDR2 reads SQIVND (reference sequence). The CDR3 is 14 residues long. V shed 4 bases, J shed 4 bases, and the junction held 2 bases outside the gene matches. CDR3 loop: CASSRTGDNQPQHF. Here the CDR3 DNA reads TGTGCCAGTAGTAGGACAGGGGATAATCAGCCCCAGCATTTT.

The chain links TRBV5-5 to TRBJ2-7; D unclear. The CDR3 loop spans 17 amino acids. V gave up 3 bases and J gave up 4 bases, with 23 bases separating them. Looked up from germline, CDR1 is SGHKS and CDR2 is YYEKEE (reference sequence). CDR3 nucleotides: TGTGCCAGCAGCTCCTACCGAAAGCCCCGATCCTCATACGAGCAGTACTTC. This gives the protein CASSSYRKPRSSYEQYF.

V is TRBV11-2 and J is TRBJ1-3; 7 bases are shared with TRBD1. The junction had 10 bases not matched to a gene; V was cut back by 4 bases and J by 7 bases. Germline V gives CDR1 SGHAT, CDR2 FQNNGV. The CDR3 spans 15 residues. CDR3 in DNA: TGTGCCAGCAGCTCCATCCCGACAGGGTTCAACACCATATATTTT. It encodes CASSSIPTGFNTIYF. The variable domain in full, completed from reference TRBV11-2 and TRBJ1-3, reads EAGVAQSPRYKIIEKRQSVAFWCNPISGHATLYWYQQILGQGPKLLIQFQNNGVVDDSQLPKDRFSAERLKGVDSTLKIQPAKLEDSAVYLCASSSIPTGFNTIYFGEGSWLTVV.

This chain uses TRBV19 with TRBJ1-1; no firm D call. Germline assignment: CDR1 LNHDA and CDR2 SQIVND (reference sequence). CDR3 size: 14 residues. V lost 6 bases and J 3 bases, leaving 14 bases between the germline ends. The chain's CDR3 is CASSQQSFYTEAFF. CDR3 nucleotides: TGTGCCAGTAGCCAACAGAGTTTTTACACTGAAGCTTTCTTT.

The genes are TRBV30 and TRBJ1-2; 11 nucleotides agree with TRBD1. The germline V gene has CDR1 GTSNPN and CDR2 SVGIG (reference sequence). J gave up 5 bases and V 8 bases, and 4 bases lay outside the gene matches. CDR3 length equals 12 residues. The CDR3 spells CAGDRGFYGYTF. CDR3 DNA sequence: TGTGCCGGGGACAGGGGGTTTTATGGCTACACCTTC.

The J gene is TRBJ2-2, the V gene TRBV30; 9 bases match TRBD1. V lost 1 base, J lost 7 bases, and 4 bases stayed unmatched. Germline V gene lookup returns CDR1 GTSNPN and CDR2 SVGIG (reference sequence). CDR3 length: 14 amino acids. CDR3 nucleotides: TGTGCCTGGAGTGGGACAGGGGCAGGCGGGGAGCTGTTTTTT. It is translated as CAWSGTGAGGELFF.

The chain joins TRBV19 to TRBJ1-4, with 8 bases lining up with TRBD1. Trimming cost V 3 bases and J 8 bases; bases outside gene matches: 8. The germline CDR1 and CDR2 sequences are LNHDA and SQIVND (reference sequence). The CDR3 has 15 amino acids. CDR3 DNA: TGTGCCAGTAGTATGAGGACAGGGCGGAACGAAAAACTGTTTTTT. This sequence encodes CASSMRTGRNEKLFF.

This chain connects TRBV27 to TRBJ2-2; D uncertain. There are 14 residues in the CDR3. The germline gives CDR1 MNHEY, CDR2 SMNVEV (reference sequence). V dropped 7 bases and J dropped 7 bases, with 16 bases sitting between them. Written as DNA, the CDR3 is TGTGCCAGCAACCTTGCTGGGTCGGGCGGGGAGCTGTTTTTT. Translation: CASNLAGSGGELFF.

This chain links TRBV12-3 or TRBV12-4 with TRBJ2-3; TRBD1 aligns across 9 bases. V lost 5 bases, J lost 14 bases, and 8 bases stayed unmatched. The CDR3 runs 12 residues. CDR3 bases: TGTGCCAGCAGTCCCCTGGGGACAGGGCGGTATTTT. This encodes CASSPLGTGRYF.

V gene TRBV20-1 combines with J gene TRBJ1-5; D is perhaps TRBD1 (6 bases). The CDR3 totals 11 residues. Trimming stripped 5 bases from V and 11 bases from J, with 13 bases between. Germline V lookup: CDR1 DFQATT, CDR2 SNEGSKA (reference sequence). CDR3 bases: TGCAGTGCTGCCCAGGGGCCAGCCCAGCATTTT. Protein: CSAAQGPAQHF.

The table lists this clone with a count of one. The chain employs TRBV11-2 and TRBJ1-1; unclear D gene. CDR3 length equals 12 residues. Germline V gene data show CDR1 as SGHAT and CDR2 as FQNNGV. V lost 5 bases and J lost 0, with 4 bases in between. CDR3 in DNA: TGTGCCAGCAGCCCGGTGAACACTGAAGCTTTCTTT. It yields the protein CASSPVNTEAFF.

The V and J genes are TRBV24-1 and TRBJ1-2, with unresolved D. The length of the CDR3 is 13 residues. From germline, CDR1 is KGHDR and CDR2 SFDVKD. V was clipped by 4 bases and J by 4 bases, with 9 bases between them. The CDR3 here is CATSDPPGYGYTF. The CDR3 nucleotides are TGTGCCACCAGTGACCCGCCGGGCTATGGCTACACCTTC.

Regarding this clone: At one end, the junction sequence differs from germline, possibly due to a read error. The chain recombines TRBV19 with TRBJ2-7; no reliable D call. Germline V CDR1 and CDR2: LNHDA, SQIVND (reference sequence). CDR3 length equals 13 residues. The DNA of the CDR3 is TGTACCAGTAGTACGACTGGGTCCTACGAGCAGTACTTC. Translation: CTSSTTGSYEQYF.

The chain has TRBV2 and TRBJ2-7; 10 positions agree with TRBD1. The CDR3 loop spans 13 amino acids. J lost 2 bases, V lost 7 bases, and 2 bases had no gene match. Germline lookup yields CDR1 SNHLY and CDR2 FYNNEI. CDR3 nucleotide sequence: TGTGCCAGCAATGGACAGGGGGCCTACGAGCAGTACTTC. Translating gives CASNGQGAYEQYF. Variable domain in full (rest from reference TRBV2 and TRBJ2-7): EPEVTQTPSHQVTQMGQEVILRCVPISNHLYFYWYRQILGQKVEFLVSFYNNEISEKSEIFDDQFSVERPDGSNFTLKIRSTKLEDSAMYFCASNGQGAYEQYFGPGTRLTVT.

The chain employs TRBV19 and TRBJ2-2, with D tentatively TRBD2 (6 bases). From germline, CDR1 is LNHDA and CDR2 SQIVND (reference sequence). The CDR3 has 16 residues. The V end was cut by 3 bases, the J end by 3 bases, with 14 bases between. In DNA, the CDR3 is TGTGCCAGTAGTATGACTAGGAACTTCTACACCGGGGAGCTGTTTTTT. Amino acids: CASSMTRNFYTGELFF.

The chain combines TRBV28 with TRBJ1-5, with D tentatively TRBD1 (5 bases). The germline V gene encodes CDR1 MDHEN and CDR2 SYDVKM. This CDR3 is 15 amino acids long. V lost 7 bases and J 0 bases, leaving 13 bases between the germline ends. Here the CDR3 reads CASTQGPRSNQPQHF. CDR3 DNA: TGTGCCAGCACCCAGGGCCCTCGTAGCAATCAGCCCCAGCATTTT.

This rearrangement joins TRBV28 to TRBJ1-5; weak D call: TRBD1 (6 bases). From germline, CDR1 is MDHEN and CDR2 SYDVKM. V shed 7 bases and J shed 2 bases, with 12 bases lying between them. The CDR3 length is 14 residues. The CDR3: CASKGVWGNQPQHF. CDR3 sequence (DNA): TGTGCCAGCAAGGGGGTTTGGGGCAATCAGCCCCAGCATTTT.

The chain employs TRBV4-2 and TRBJ2-1; no clear D gene. V lost 0 bases and J 3 bases, leaving 12 bases between the germline ends. Per germline, CDR1 LGHNA and CDR2 YNFKEQ. CDR3 length: 16 residues. CDR3 protein: CASSQEVAESYNEQFF. CDR3 DNA sequence: TGTGCCAGCAGCCAAGAGGTCGCGGAGAGCTACAATGAGCAGTTCTTC.

V gene TRBV29-1 combines with J gene TRBJ2-3, with TRBD2 matching 7 bases. The CDR3 consists of 15 residues. Trimming removed 7 bases from V and 2 bases from J; junction bases left unmatched: 12. CDR1 is SQVTM and CDR2 is ANQGSEA in the germline V gene. In nucleotides, the CDR3 is TGCAGCGGGACTAGGGCGGGAAAGATCACAGATACGCAGTATTTT. This codes for CSGTRAGKITDTQYF.

The chain's CDR3 is CASSIEGRLAGWYNEQFF. Written as DNA, the CDR3 is TGTGCCAGTAGTATAGAGGGACGGTTAGCGGGATGGTACAATGAGCAGTTCTTC. V usage is TRBV19 and J usage is TRBJ2-1; TRBD2 agrees at 8 bases. V was pared by 0 bases and J by 4 bases, with 11 bases of the junction left unmatched. Germline V lookup: CDR1 LNHDA, CDR2 SQIVND (reference sequence). The CDR3 runs 18 residues.